Sequencing of this TCR beta chain was carried out in a study of shared clonotypes between healthy human individuals (dated by TCRdb to 2020 to 2021). Some background on the complete study: A couple of women and a few men aged 18 to 49 years were included in the cohort. For each donor, CD4 naive and CD4 memory were each given three plates, CD8 naive was given two plates, and CD8 memory was given one plate. To estimate repertoire size and how much clonotype sharing occurs between individuals, the study deeply sequenced the blood TCR repertoires of five healthy adults. Different laboratories and diverse techniques were used to prepare libraries and sequence TCR repertoires, to increase sequencing depth and limit assay-specific biases. Each donor's leukapheresis produced roughly between roughly 0.85 and 10 billion PBMCs. Beyond this particular receptor, the publication reports: Estimated clonotype richness was generally larger for naive than for memory subsets. Across a few donors, around 5% of naive CD4, approximately 3.6% of naive CD8, 2% to 2.5% of memory CD4, and about 0.44% of memory CD8 clonotypes were shared. Clonotypes shared by all four sorted-subset donors showed higher generation probabilities than non-shared clonotypes. Incomplete sequencing was indicated by rarefaction of sorted-subset datasets, despite the large sequencing depth. Because the study included only a small number of donors, the genetic and exposure-history diversity represented was limited. Pairwise subsampling indicated that sequencing depth was expected to affect the degree of clonotype sharing among donors. Sampling was limited to blood, and TCR repertoires in tissue likely differ from TCR repertoires in blood.

The donors were healthy, HIV-negative adults who had no recently reported acute infections or vaccinations. All donors were Caucasian adults living in Nashville, Tennessee, USA. CD4+ T cells were enriched through magnetic negative selection, after which naive cells were positively selected on CD45RA and the remaining negative fraction served as the memory subset. Blood was collected by leukapheresis, and PBMCs were isolated by Ficoll-Histopaque density gradient centrifugation and then cryopreserved in liquid nitrogen vapor phase. Analytical flow cytometry was used to check the purity and quantity of each magnetically sorted T cell population. Genomic DNA was isolated from every sorted fraction and measured by UV absorbance on a Nanodrop 2000c. The cysteine opens and the phenylalanine closes a CDR3 of 15 amino acids. The entry retains the CDR3 DNA only, 45 bases that are in frame from base 1. CDR1 and CDR2 are drawn from the germline V gene: WSHSY, SAAADI. V sheds 3 bases and J sheds 3 bases, leaving 14 bases between their ends.

As for this clone: Its target antigen remains unknown. Qualities for individual bases were not recorded, and no much larger clone is one base off.

Using the deep immunoSEQ assay, multiplex PCR amplified TCR CDR3 regions from genomic DNA. Extracted genomic DNA from each cell subset was spread evenly across all wells of several immunoSEQ 96-well plates, with each plate serving as a replicate. For sorted subsets, roughly 200 ng of genomic DNA, equivalent to about 30,000 T cell genomes, went into each replicate PCR. Purified libraries were measured with a Qubit 3.0 fluorometer, size-checked on a Bioanalyzer 2100, and measured again with the KAPA Library Quantification kit. Each immunoSEQ 96-well plate was sequenced on its own single-read 150-cycle Illumina NextSeq 550 flow cell. The authors' analysis ran thus. Because only junctional sequences without quality scores were contained in the immunoSEQ output, filtering matching that applied to full-length reads could not be performed. To assign V/J genes and CDR3, sequences were annotated against IMGT germline references using PyIR, a Python wrapper for IgBLAST v1.9. Reads were removed for weak V/J assignments (E-value above 1e-6), missing CDR3, stop codons, out-of-frame junctions, or ambiguous translated residues. A V3J clonotype was defined by an identical inferred V gene, J gene, and CDR3 amino acid sequence. Percentage overlap between repertoires was computed as shared unique clonotypes divided by the size of the smaller repertoire. Repertoire richness was assessed with RTK rarefaction, the Chao1 estimator, and Recon v2.1 estimates of unobserved clonotypes. For all TCRbeta clonotypes obtained by the gDNA method from several donors, generation probabilities were computed with OLGA. Not all clones reach the TCRdb copy of this immuneACCESS table, which keeps in-frame sequences only. Checked studies attribute under half of the gap to unresolved V genes and leave the rest unexplained. Clone size and V and J calls were adopted from that table, with D and trimming inferred from the DNA. For this sample there are over 2 million clones; roughly 95% appear just once. Jointly, the top ten make up 0.1% to 0.15% of the sample.

In this chain, TRBV10-2 is recombined with TRBJ1-2, with TRBD1 as a weak D call on 5 bases. This receptor was taken from a man in his late teens or twenties in good health. The sample taken for sequencing was naive CD4+ T cells sorted from blood. This specimen's cell subset or site label, per the study, means: CD45RA+ positively selected. The CDR3 protein is CASSDPFKGDYGYTF. The DNA reads TGCGCCAGCAGTGACCCCTTCAAAGGGGACTATGGCTACACCTTC.